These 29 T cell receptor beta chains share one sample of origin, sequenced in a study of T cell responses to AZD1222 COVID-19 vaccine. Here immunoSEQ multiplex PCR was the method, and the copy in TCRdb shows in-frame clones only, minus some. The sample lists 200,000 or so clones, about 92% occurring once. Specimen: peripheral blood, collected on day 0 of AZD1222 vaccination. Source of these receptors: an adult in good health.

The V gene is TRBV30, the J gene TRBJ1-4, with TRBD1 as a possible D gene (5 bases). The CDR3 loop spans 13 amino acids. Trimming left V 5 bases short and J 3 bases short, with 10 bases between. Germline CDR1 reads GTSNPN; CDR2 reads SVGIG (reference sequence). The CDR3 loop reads CAWSGMANEKLFF. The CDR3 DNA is TGTGCCTGGTCAGGGATGGCTAATGAAAAACTGTTTTTT.

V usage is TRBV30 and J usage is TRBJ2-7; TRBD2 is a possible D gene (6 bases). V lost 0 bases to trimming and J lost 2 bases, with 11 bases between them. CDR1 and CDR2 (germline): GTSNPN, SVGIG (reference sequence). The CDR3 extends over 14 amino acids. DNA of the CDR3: TGTGCCTGGAGTGTAGGCGGGGCAGCCTACGAGCAGTACTTC. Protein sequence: CAWSVGGAAYEQYF.

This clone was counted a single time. The CDR3 sequence is CASSIYPTGMNTEAFF. The CDR3 DNA reads TGTGCCAGCAGCATTTACCCGACAGGGATGAACACTGAAGCTTTCTTT. The chain is built from TRBV7-9 and TRBJ1-1; 7 bases are a match to TRBD1. The CDR3 is 16 residues long. Losses at the gene ends were 5 bases for V and 0 bases for J; bases not matched to a gene: 9. Per germline, CDR1 SEHNR and CDR2 FQNEAQ (reference sequence).

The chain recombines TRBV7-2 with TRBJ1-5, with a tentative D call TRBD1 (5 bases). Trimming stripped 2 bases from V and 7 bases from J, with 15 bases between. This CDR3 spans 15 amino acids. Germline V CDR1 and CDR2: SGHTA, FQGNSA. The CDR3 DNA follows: TGTGCCAGCAGCTTACAGGGAGGGGTCGGGCAGCCCCAGCATTTT. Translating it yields CASSLQGGVGQPQHF.

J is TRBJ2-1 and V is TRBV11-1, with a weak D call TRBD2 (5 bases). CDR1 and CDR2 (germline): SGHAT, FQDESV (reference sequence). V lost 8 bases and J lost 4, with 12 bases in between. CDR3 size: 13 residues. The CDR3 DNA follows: TGTGCCAGCGGGTTAGCGCCGTACAATGAGCAGTTCTTC. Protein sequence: CASGLAPYNEQFF.

CDR3 coding DNA: TGTGCCAGCAGCTTAACGACAGGGGGAACTGAAGCTTTCTTT. This translates into CASSLTTGGTEAFF. This chain joins TRBV6-2 or TRBV6-3 and TRBJ1-1; 9 bases map to TRBD1. The CDR3 extends over 14 amino acids. The trim removed 6 bases at V and 5 bases at J, leaving 7 bases unmatched. CDR1 MNHEY and CDR2 SVGEGT come from the germline V gene.

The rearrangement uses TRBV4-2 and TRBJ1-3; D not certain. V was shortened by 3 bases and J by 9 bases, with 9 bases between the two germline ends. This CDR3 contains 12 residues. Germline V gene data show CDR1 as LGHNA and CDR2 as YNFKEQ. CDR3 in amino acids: CASSHSSGTIYF. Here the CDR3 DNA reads TGTGCCAGCAGCCACAGTAGTGGCACCATATATTTT.

The CDR3 region is CASSLGRQEKLFF. The CDR3 DNA reads as TGTGCCAGCAGCTTAGGTCGGCAAGAGAAACTGTTTTTT. The chain links TRBV11-2 to TRBJ1-4; D remains ambiguous. Germline V gives CDR1 SGHAT, CDR2 FQNNGV. The CDR3 runs to 13 residues. V was pared by 1 base and J by 11 bases, with 11 bases between.

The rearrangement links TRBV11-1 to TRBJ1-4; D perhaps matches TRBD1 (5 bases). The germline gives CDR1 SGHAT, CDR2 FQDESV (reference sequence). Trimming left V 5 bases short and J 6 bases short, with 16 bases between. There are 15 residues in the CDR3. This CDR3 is CASSPEDRGHEKLFF. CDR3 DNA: TGTGCCAGCAGCCCCGAAGACCGGGGCCATGAAAAACTGTTTTTT.

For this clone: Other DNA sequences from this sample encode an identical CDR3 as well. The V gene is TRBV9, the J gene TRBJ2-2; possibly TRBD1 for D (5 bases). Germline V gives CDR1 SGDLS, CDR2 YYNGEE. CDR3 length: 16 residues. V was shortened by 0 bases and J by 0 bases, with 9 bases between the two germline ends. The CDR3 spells CASSVVGLANTGELFF. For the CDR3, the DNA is TGTGCCAGCAGCGTAGTGGGGCTTGCGAACACCGGGGAGCTGTTTTTT.

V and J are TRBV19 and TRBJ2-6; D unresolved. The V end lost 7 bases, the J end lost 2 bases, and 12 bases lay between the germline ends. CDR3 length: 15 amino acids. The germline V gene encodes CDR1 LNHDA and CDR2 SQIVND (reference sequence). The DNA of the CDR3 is TGTGCCAGTATGGAGCAGGTCCCTGGGGCCAACGTCCTGACTTTC. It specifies CASMEQVPGANVLTF. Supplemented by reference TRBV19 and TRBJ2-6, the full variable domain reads DGGITQSPKYLFRKEGQNVTLSCEQNLNHDAMYWYRQDPGQGLRLIYYSQIVNDFQKGDIAEGYSVSREKKESFPLTVTSAQKNPTAFYLCASMEQVPGANVLTFGAGSRLTVL.

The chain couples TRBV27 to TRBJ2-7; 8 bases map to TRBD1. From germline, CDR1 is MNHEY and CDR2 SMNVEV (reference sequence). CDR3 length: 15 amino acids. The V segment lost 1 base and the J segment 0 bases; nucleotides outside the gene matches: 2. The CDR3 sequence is CASSLWTGSSYEQYF. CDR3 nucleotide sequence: TGTGCCAGCAGTTTATGGACAGGGTCCTCCTACGAGCAGTACTTC.

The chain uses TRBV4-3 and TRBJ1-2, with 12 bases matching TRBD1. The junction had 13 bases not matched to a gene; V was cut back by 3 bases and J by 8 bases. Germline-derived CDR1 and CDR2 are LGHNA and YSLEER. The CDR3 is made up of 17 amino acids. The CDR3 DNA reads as TGCGCCAGCAGCCATCAGGGACAGGGGGCCGTGGTGGAAGGCTACACCTTC. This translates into CASSHQGQGAVVEGYTF.

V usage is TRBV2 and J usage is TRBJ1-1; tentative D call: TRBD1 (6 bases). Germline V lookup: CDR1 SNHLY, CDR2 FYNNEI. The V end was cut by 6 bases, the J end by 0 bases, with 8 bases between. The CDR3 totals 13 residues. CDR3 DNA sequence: TGTGCCAGCAGCGGACAGATGAACACTGAAGCTTTCTTT. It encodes CASSGQMNTEAFF.

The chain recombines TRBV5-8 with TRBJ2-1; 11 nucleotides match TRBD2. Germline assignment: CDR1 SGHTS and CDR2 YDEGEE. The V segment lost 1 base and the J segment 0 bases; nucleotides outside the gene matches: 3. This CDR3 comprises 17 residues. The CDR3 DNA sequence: TGTGCCAGCAGCTTGAGAACTAGCGGGAGCTCCTACAATGAGCAGTTCTTC. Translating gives CASSLRTSGSSYNEQFF.

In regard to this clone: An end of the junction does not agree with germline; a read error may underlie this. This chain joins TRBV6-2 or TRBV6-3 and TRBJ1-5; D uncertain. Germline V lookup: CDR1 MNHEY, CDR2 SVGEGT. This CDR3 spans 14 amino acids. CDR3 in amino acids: CASSDSVEHQPQHF. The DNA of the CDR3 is TGTGCCAGCAGTGACTCAGTAGAGCATCAGCCCCAGCATTTT.

The CDR3 region is CASSNTGGGNQPQHF. DNA for the CDR3: TGTGCCAGTAGCAACACAGGGGGGGGGAATCAGCCCCAGCATTTT. The V and J genes are TRBV19 and TRBJ1-5; 8 nucleotides agree with TRBD1. CDR3 length equals 15 residues. With 6 bases clipped from V and 4 bases from J, the junction kept 8 bases outside the gene matches. The germline CDR1 and CDR2 sequences are LNHDA and SQIVND (reference sequence). Variable domain in full (rest from reference TRBV19 and TRBJ1-5): DGGITQSPKYLFRKEGQNVTLSCEQNLNHDAMYWYRQDPGQGLRLIYYSQIVNDFQKGDIAEGYSVSREKKESFPLTVTSAQKNPTAFYLCASSNTGGGNQPQHFGDGTRLSIL.

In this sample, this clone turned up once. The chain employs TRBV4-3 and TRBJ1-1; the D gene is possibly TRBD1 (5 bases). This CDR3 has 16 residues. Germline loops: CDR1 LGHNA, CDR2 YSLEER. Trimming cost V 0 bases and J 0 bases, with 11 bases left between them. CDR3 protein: CASSQDKSGLNTEAFF. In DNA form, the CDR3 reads TGCGCCAGCAGCCAAGATAAATCAGGGCTGAACACTGAAGCTTTCTTT.

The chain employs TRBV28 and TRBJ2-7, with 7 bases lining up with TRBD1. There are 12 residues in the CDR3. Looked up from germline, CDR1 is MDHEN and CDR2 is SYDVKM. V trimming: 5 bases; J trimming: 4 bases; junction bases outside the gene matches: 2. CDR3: CASSRDRYEQYV. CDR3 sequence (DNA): TGTGCCAGCAGTCGGGACAGATACGAGCAGTACGTC.

In DNA form, the CDR3 reads TGCGCCAGCAGCTCCGGCGGACTAGCAAACAATGAGCAGTTCTTC. Translation: CASSSGGLANNEQFF. This sequence joins TRBV5-1 and TRBJ2-1; 8 nucleotides agree with TRBD2. Germline V gene data show CDR1 as SGHRS and CDR2 as YFSETQ. This CDR3 has 15 amino acids. J was trimmed by 5 bases and V by 3 bases; bases with no gene match: 7.

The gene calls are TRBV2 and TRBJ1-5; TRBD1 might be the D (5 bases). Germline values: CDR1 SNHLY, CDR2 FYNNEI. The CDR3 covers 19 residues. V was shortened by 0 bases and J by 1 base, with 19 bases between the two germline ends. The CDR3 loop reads CASSEAVVAGRGSNQPQHF. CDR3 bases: TGTGCCAGCAGTGAAGCGGTGGTTGCAGGGAGAGGGAGCAATCAGCCCCAGCATTTT.

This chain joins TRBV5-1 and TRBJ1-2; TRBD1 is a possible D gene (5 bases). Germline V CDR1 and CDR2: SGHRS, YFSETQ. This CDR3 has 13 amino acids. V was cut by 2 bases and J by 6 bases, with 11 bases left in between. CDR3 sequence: CASSLRQGDGYTF. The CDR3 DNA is TGCGCCAGCAGCTTAAGGCAGGGTGATGGCTACACCTTC.

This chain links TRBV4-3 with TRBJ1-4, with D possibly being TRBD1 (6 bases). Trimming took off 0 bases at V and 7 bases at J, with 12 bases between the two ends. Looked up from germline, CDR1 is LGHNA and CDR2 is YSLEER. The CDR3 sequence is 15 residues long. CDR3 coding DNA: TGCGCCAGCAGCCAAGATATGCGGACAGTTGAAAAACTGTTTTTT. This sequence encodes CASSQDMRTVEKLFF.

CDR3 region: CAILGRAEGAFF. CDR3 in DNA: TGTGCCATCTTAGGTAGGGCGGAGGGAGCTTTCTTT. The V call is TRBV6-5, the J call TRBJ1-1; D remains ambiguous. Germline CDR1 MNHEY, CDR2 SVGAGI. Trimming removed 10 bases at V and 10 bases at J, with 19 bases between. This CDR3 comprises 12 residues.

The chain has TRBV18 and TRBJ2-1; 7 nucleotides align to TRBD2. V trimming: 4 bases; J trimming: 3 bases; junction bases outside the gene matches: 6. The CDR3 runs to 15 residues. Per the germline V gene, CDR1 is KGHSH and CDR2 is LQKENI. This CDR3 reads CASSRTVAGYNEQFF. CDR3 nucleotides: TGTGCCAGCTCACGTACGGTAGCGGGCTACAATGAGCAGTTCTTC.

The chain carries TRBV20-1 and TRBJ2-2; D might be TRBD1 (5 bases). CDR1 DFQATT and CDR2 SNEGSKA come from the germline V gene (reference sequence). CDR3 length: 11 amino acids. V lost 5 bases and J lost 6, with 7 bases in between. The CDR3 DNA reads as TGCAGTGCTTACAGGTCCGGGGAGCTGTTTTTT. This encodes CSAYRSGELFF.

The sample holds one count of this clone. CDR3 sequence: CASSPEGGVIYNEQFF. Written as DNA, the CDR3 is TGTGCCAGCTCACCCGAGGGGGGCGTTATCTACAATGAGCAGTTCTTC. The rearrangement uses TRBV18 and TRBJ2-1, with D perhaps matching TRBD1 or TRBD2 (6 bases each). V lost 3 bases and J lost 3, with 15 bases in between. This CDR3 has 16 amino acids. From germline, CDR1 is KGHSH and CDR2 LQKENI.

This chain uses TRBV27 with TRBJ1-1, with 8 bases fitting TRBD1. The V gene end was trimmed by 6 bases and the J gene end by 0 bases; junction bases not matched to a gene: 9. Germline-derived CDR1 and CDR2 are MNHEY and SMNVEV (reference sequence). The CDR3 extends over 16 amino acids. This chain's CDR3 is CASRQHRGKVNTEAFF. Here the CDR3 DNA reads TGTGCCAGCAGGCAGCACAGGGGGAAGGTGAACACTGAAGCTTTCTTT.

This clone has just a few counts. The CDR3: CSGRTFTEAFF. The CDR3 nucleotides read TGCAGCGGTCGAACTTTCACTGAAGCTTTCTTT. V and J are TRBV29-1 and TRBJ1-1; D gene unclear. CDR1 and CDR2 from the germline V gene are SQVTM and ANQGSEA. V was shortened by 7 bases and J by 4 bases, with 10 bases between the two germline ends. CDR3 size: 11 residues. The full variable domain, its missing parts supplied by reference TRBV29-1 and TRBJ1-1, is SAVISQKPSRDICQRGTSLTIQCQVDSQVTMMFWYRQQPGQSLTLIATANQGSEATYESGFVIDKFPISRPNLTFSTLTVSNMSPEDSSIYLCSGRTFTEAFFGQGTRLTVV.